This passage covers 27 T cell receptor beta chains from one sample sequenced in a study of cytomegalovirus exposure and HLA in healthy donors. With 60 Vbeta and 13 Jbeta primers, the PCR was carried out. Assay used: immunoSEQ multiplex PCR; TCRdb lists only in-frame clones, some missing. The table shows 70,000 to 90,000 clones, with 84% occurring only once. Sequenced: PBMCs. The source is a man between 65 and 85 years old in good health and CMV-seropositive.

The chain carries TRBV10-1 and TRBJ2-5; TRBD1 aligns across 8 bases. This CDR3 is built from 14 residues. CDR1 WNHNN and CDR2 SYGVQD come from the germline V gene (reference sequence). V shed 6 bases, J shed 5 bases, and the junction held 8 bases outside the gene matches. In DNA, the CDR3 is TGCGCCAGCAGCTCCGGACAGGGTGGTGAGACCCAGTACTTC. Its translation is CASSSGQGGETQYF.

V usage is TRBV5-1 and J usage is TRBJ2-7, with D perhaps matching TRBD1 (5 bases). CDR1 and CDR2 from the germline V gene are SGHRS and YFSETQ. There are 16 residues in the CDR3. Trimming shortened V by 4 bases and J by 4 bases, and 21 bases separated the two germline ends. CDR3 sequence reads: CASSKADQGRGYEQYF. CDR3 in DNA: TGCGCCAGCAGCAAGGCTGACCAGGGAAGGGGTTACGAGCAGTACTTC.

The chain employs TRBV30 and TRBJ1-2; D gene ambiguous. This CDR3 is built from 12 residues. CDR1 and CDR2 (germline): GTSNPN, SVGIG (reference sequence). The ends were cut back, 4 bases at V and 6 bases at J, with 12 bases in the middle. CDR3 sequence reads: CAWTGSIHGYTF. DNA of the CDR3: TGTGCCTGGACAGGAAGTATCCATGGCTACACCTTC.

In its sample, this clone was seen once. The chain couples TRBV2 to TRBJ1-2; 7 positions agree with TRBD1. The CDR3 is made up of 12 amino acids. The V and J ends lost 6 bases and 5 bases, in that order; junction bases with no gene match: 3. Germline CDR1 and CDR2: SNHLY and FYNNEI. DNA of the CDR3: TGTGCCAGCAGGATGACAGGGTATGGCTACACCTTC. Protein product: CASRMTGYGYTF.

This chain uses TRBV10-3 with TRBJ2-2; TRBD2 aligns across 8 bases. Per the germline V gene, CDR1 is ENHRY and CDR2 is SYGVKD. The CDR3 is 15 residues long. The V and J ends lost 11 bases and 2 bases, in that order; junction bases with no gene match: 10. The CDR3 DNA sequence: TGTGCCCATTCGGGCGGGGGGCTAAACACCGGGGAGCTGTTTTTT. Amino acid sequence: CAHSGGGLNTGELFF.

The chain employs TRBV27 and TRBJ2-7; TRBD2 matches at 12 bases. This CDR3 has 15 amino acids. Trimming cost V 4 bases and J 4 bases; bases outside gene matches: 5. Per the germline V gene, CDR1 is MNHEY and CDR2 is SMNVEV (reference sequence). As DNA, the CDR3 is TGTGCCAGCAGTTCCCCCGGGACTAGCGGGTACGAGCAGTACTTC. This codes for CASSSPGTSGYEQYF.

This chain connects TRBV2 to TRBJ2-7, with TRBD2 as a possible D gene (5 bases). Germline V lookup: CDR1 SNHLY, CDR2 FYNNEI. With 2 bases removed from V and 6 bases from J, the gap between germline ends came to 8 bases. The CDR3 has 12 amino acids. The DNA for the CDR3 is TGTGCCAGCAGTGAAACTAGTTTCGAGCAGTACTTC. Protein product: CASSETSFEQYF.

This chain uses TRBV7-2 with TRBJ1-1; TRBD1 is a possible D gene (5 bases). CDR1 and CDR2 from the germline V gene are SGHTA and FQGNSA. The V gene lost 4 bases and the J gene lost 0 bases, with 9 bases spanning the gap. The length of the CDR3 is 14 residues. For the CDR3, the DNA is TGTGCCAGCAGCTCAGACAGATTGAACACTGAAGCTTTCTTT. Protein sequence: CASSSDRLNTEAFF.

The chain carries TRBV12-2 and TRBJ2-3; whether TRBD1, the table's D call, matches the DNA was not checked. TRBV12-2 is marked as a pseudogene. The CDR3 consists of 19 residues. The CDR3 is CASRLARGTGDGVGDTQYF. In DNA form, the CDR3 reads TGTGCAAGTCGCTTAGCAAGGGGCACAGGGGACGGAGTGGGGGATACGCAGTATTTT.

This chain connects TRBV19 to TRBJ2-7, with 8 bases lining up with TRBD1. The germline gives CDR1 LNHDA, CDR2 SQIVND (reference sequence). V was pared by 0 bases and J by 6 bases, with 4 bases of the junction left unmatched. The CDR3 extends over 14 amino acids. The CDR3 reads CASSIEGQVAEQYF. The CDR3 bases are TGTGCCAGTAGTATAGAGGGACAGGTTGCCGAGCAGTACTTC.

V gene TRBV4-2 combines with J gene TRBJ2-1, with 9 bases aligning to TRBD1. Germline-derived CDR1 and CDR2 are LGHNA and YNFKEQ. V was clipped by 0 bases and J by 10 bases; unmatched bases: 10. This CDR3 spans 16 amino acids. The DNA for the CDR3 is TGTGCCAGCAGCCAAGATCTGGGACAGGGCCCCTTAGAGCAGTTCTTC. Translation gives CASSQDLGQGPLEQFF.

The rearrangement links TRBV7-9 to TRBJ2-7, with 7 bases identical to TRBD2. V was clipped by 7 bases and J by 7 bases; unmatched bases: 19. This CDR3 has 16 residues. CDR1 is SEHNR and CDR2 is FQNEAQ in the germline V gene (reference sequence). The CDR3 nucleotides are TGTGCCAGCATCCTAACCTCACCGGGACTATCTAGTGAGCAGTACTTC. This translates into CASILTSPGLSSEQYF. The whole variable domain, remainder taken from reference TRBV7-9 and TRBJ2-7, is DTGVSQNPRHKITKRGQNVTFRCDPISEHNRLYWYRQTLGQGPEFLTYFQNEAQLEKSRLLSDRFSAERPKGSFSTLEIQRTEQGDSAMYLCASILTSPGLSSEQYFGPGTRLTVT.

The gene calls are TRBV27 and TRBJ2-7; TRBD1 might be the D (5 bases). V was pared by 8 bases and J by 4 bases, with 12 bases between. This CDR3 has 12 residues. CDR1 and CDR2 (germline): MNHEY, SMNVEV (reference sequence). The CDR3 loop reads CASGYRNYEQYF. CDR3 nucleotide sequence: TGTGCCAGCGGTTACAGGAATTACGAGCAGTACTTC.

The chain employs TRBV7-2 and TRBJ2-5, with 8 bases that match TRBD1. This CDR3 has 15 amino acids. Germline CDR1 and CDR2: SGHTA and FQGNSA. Trimming at V came to 3 bases and at J to 2 bases, leaving 5 bases not matched to a gene. For the CDR3, the DNA is TGTGCCAGCAGCTTGTGGGACAGGAGTCAAGAGACCCAGTACTTC. This sequence encodes CASSLWDRSQETQYF.

This clone was seen once. The rearrangement uses TRBV6-1 and TRBJ1-1; the D gene is possibly TRBD1 (5 bases). V was cut by 4 bases and J by 3 bases, with 12 bases left in between. The CDR3 extends over 14 amino acids. Germline loops: CDR1 MNHNS, CDR2 SASEGT. In DNA form, the CDR3 reads TGTGCCAGCAGTGCTATGGCAGGGTACACTGAAGCTTTCTTT. Its translation is CASSAMAGYTEAFF.

A single count supports this clone. This chain joins TRBV18 and TRBJ2-7; TRBD1 agrees at 9 bases. The V segment lost 3 bases and the J segment 6 bases; nucleotides outside the gene matches: 6. The CDR3 runs 14 residues. The V gene's germline CDR1 is KGHSH and CDR2 LQKENI. The CDR3 region has the DNA TGTGCCAGCTCACCGGGGACAGGGAACCTCGAGCAGTACTTC. Translating it yields CASSPGTGNLEQYF.

The V gene is TRBV2, the J gene TRBJ2-7, with D perhaps matching TRBD2 (6 bases). Trimming took off 6 bases at V and 4 bases at J, with 10 bases between the two ends. Looked up from germline, CDR1 is SNHLY and CDR2 is FYNNEI. This CDR3 region has 12 residues. In nucleotides, the CDR3 is TGTGCCAGCAGGAACGCGGGGTACGAGCAGTACTTC. Residues: CASRNAGYEQYF.

The rearrangement joins TRBV6-7 to TRBJ1-4, with 11 bases matching TRBD1. TRBV6-7 falls under the ORF class, with uncertain function. This CDR3 region has 18 residues. V gave up 6 bases and J gave up 3 bases; unmatched junction bases: 12. Written as DNA, the CDR3 is TGTGCCAGCAGAACTTTGGGGACAGGGGGTGAGGCTAATGAAAAACTGTTTTTT. It encodes CASRTLGTGGEANEKLFF.

The genes are TRBV6-1 and TRBJ2-7; perhaps TRBD1 as D (5 bases). The CDR3 extends over 15 amino acids. Germline CDR1 MNHNS, CDR2 SASEGT. With 2 bases removed from V and 2 bases from J, the gap between germline ends came to 13 bases. Written as DNA, the CDR3 is TGTGCCAGCAGTGAACCCGCCAGGGCGACCTACGAGCAGTACTTC. It is translated as CASSEPARATYEQYF.

DNA of the CDR3: TGCGCCAGCAGGCTGACCGGGACAGGCTTGGGCAATGAGCAGTTCTTC. It translates to CASRLTGTGLGNEQFF. The V gene is TRBV5-1, the J gene TRBJ2-1; 8 nucleotides agree with TRBD1. The CDR3 extends over 16 amino acids. The junction had 13 bases not matched to a gene; V was cut back by 5 bases and J by 6 bases. Germline V lookup: CDR1 SGHRS, CDR2 YFSETQ.

The chain links TRBV28 to TRBJ1-1; perhaps TRBD1 as D (5 bases). Germline V gene sequence: CDR1 MDHEN, CDR2 SYDVKM. The CDR3 is made up of 11 amino acids. The germline V and J ends were trimmed by 3 bases and 10 bases, with 9 bases remaining between them. CDR3 sequence reads: CASSLSRVAFF. The CDR3 DNA reads as TGTGCCAGCAGTTTGAGCAGGGTAGCTTTCTTT.

This chain uses TRBV7-9 with TRBJ2-2; TRBD1 matches 10 bases. This CDR3 region has 15 residues. Germline V CDR1 and CDR2: SEHNR, FQNEAQ (reference sequence). Trimming cost V 7 bases and J 4 bases; bases outside gene matches: 6. CDR3 DNA sequence: TGTGCCAGCAATGGACAGGGGGTTATCACCGGGGAGCTGTTTTTT. Encoded protein: CASNGQGVITGELFF.

The rearrangement joins TRBV7-2 to TRBJ2-3; unclear D gene. Germline V gene data show CDR1 as SGHTA and CDR2 as FQGNSA. This CDR3 is built from 13 residues. Between the trimmed V and J ends, which lost 2 bases and 8 bases, there was a span of 11 bases. DNA of the CDR3: TGTGCCAGCAGCTTAAACGTTCCCGGTACGCAGTATTTT. Its protein is CASSLNVPGTQYF.

CDR3 sequence reads: CAGRDGSYEQYF. CDR3 coding DNA: TGTGCCGGGCGGGACGGCTCCTACGAGCAGTACTTC. The chain has TRBV19 and TRBJ2-7; D is possibly TRBD2 (6 bases). CDR1 and CDR2 (germline): LNHDA, SQIVND (reference sequence). The CDR3 is 12 residues long. Trimming cost V 11 bases and J 0 bases, with 11 bases left between them.

DNA of the CDR3: TGTGCCAGCAGGGATGGACAGGGTTCTCAGCCCCAGCATTTT. It specifies CASRDGQGSQPQHF. The J gene is TRBJ1-5, the V gene TRBV6-5; 8 bases map to TRBD1. This CDR3 spans 14 amino acids. The J segment lost 6 bases and the V segment lost 6 bases, leaving 7 bases of the junction unmatched. The germline CDR1 and CDR2 sequences are MNHEY and SVGAGI.

The V call is TRBV5-5, the J call TRBJ2-7, with D unresolved. V was shortened by 1 base and J by 0 bases, with 8 bases between the two germline ends. This CDR3 has 14 residues. CDR1 SGHKS and CDR2 YYEKEE come from the germline V gene (reference sequence). The CDR3 reads CASSLTPSSYEQYF. The DNA of the CDR3 is TGTGCCAGCAGCTTGACTCCTAGCTCCTACGAGCAGTACTTC.

The chain uses TRBV5-4 and TRBJ2-7; 8 bases fit TRBD1. Germline assignment: CDR1 SGHNT and CDR2 YYREEE (reference sequence). The CDR3 length is 14 residues. Trimming cost V 4 bases and J 2 bases; bases outside gene matches: 5. In DNA, the CDR3 is TGTGCCAGCAGCCTGGGACAGGATACCTACGAGCAGTACTTC. This translates into CASSLGQDTYEQYF.